These 27 T cell receptor beta chains share one sample of origin, sequenced in a study of CD8 T cells in ankylosing spondylitis. Study-level results: A TCR beta motif of several highly homologous variants seemed to mark ankylosing spondylitis blood.

One entry per CDR3 protein, called by TCRdb with MiXCR from the 5' RACE reads. The sample records under 950,000 distinct CDR3 sequences, around 17% being singletons. Antigens of these TCRs are unknown. The source material was blood, either unsorted or a sorted T cell fraction (not recorded which). These receptors were obtained from a male donor with ankylosing spondylitis.

A few counts support this clonotype. The V gene is TRBV5-1, the J gene TRBJ2-7; tentatively, D is TRBD1 or TRBD2 (5 bases each). The V end lost 2 bases, the J end lost 4 bases, and 10 bases lay between the germline ends. The CDR3 is made up of 13 amino acids. CDR1 SGHRS and CDR2 YFSETQ come from the germline V gene. The DNA of the CDR3 is TGCGCCAGCAGCTTTGAGGGGAATTACGAGCAGTACTTC. Its translation: CASSFEGNYEQYF.

The V and J genes are TRBV5-1 and TRBJ2-1, with 11 bases that match TRBD1. Germline CDR1 SGHRS, CDR2 YFSETQ. J lost 6 bases, V lost 4 bases, and 6 bases had no gene match. CDR3 size: 15 residues. CDR3 coding DNA: TGCGCCAGCAGCCTTCCCGGGACAGGGGGCAATGAGCAGTTCTTC. Protein: CASSLPGTGGNEQFF.

This clonotype was counted a few times. The chain employs TRBV7-8 and TRBJ1-3; 7 positions match TRBD1. Germline V gives CDR1 SGHVS, CDR2 FQNEAQ. This CDR3 comprises 16 residues. J was trimmed by 0 bases and V by 4 bases; bases with no gene match: 6. In DNA, the CDR3 is TGTGCCAGCAGCTACGGACAGGCCTTCTCTGGAAACACCATATATTTT. This encodes CASSYGQAFSGNTIYF.

The table lists this clonotype with a few counts. The rearrangement joins TRBV29-1 to TRBJ2-1, with TRBD2 identical over 7 bases. The CDR3 has 15 amino acids. J gave up 8 bases and V 4 bases, and 14 bases lay outside the gene matches. Germline V CDR1 and CDR2: SQVTM, ANQGSEA. CDR3 residues: CSVGGGASPKDEQFF. In nucleotides, the CDR3 is TGCAGCGTTGGGGGAGGGGCTAGCCCTAAGGATGAGCAGTTCTTC.

In this sample, this clonotype turned up many times. The CDR3 here is CASRPQGGTEAFF. CDR3 in DNA: TGTGCCAGCAGACCACAGGGGGGAACTGAAGCTTTCTTT. The genes are TRBV12-3 or TRBV12-4 and TRBJ1-1, with 8 bases identical to TRBD1. After removal of 6 bases from V and 5 bases from J, the junction contained 5 bases not matched to a gene. The CDR3 is made up of 13 amino acids.

In its sample, this clonotype was seen a few times. The rearrangement uses TRBV28 and TRBJ2-7; TRBD1 is a possible D gene (6 bases). Germline V CDR1 and CDR2: MDHEN, SYDVKM. V lost 3 bases to trimming and J lost 3 bases, with 12 bases between them. This CDR3 has 14 amino acids. DNA of the CDR3: TGTGCCAGCAGTTTTGCCCAGGGGAGCTACGAGCAGTACTTC. Translating it yields CASSFAQGSYEQYF.

This clonotype was detected ten times or more. The J gene is TRBJ1-5, the V gene TRBV12-3 or TRBV12-4; D is ambiguous. CDR3 size: 13 residues. The ends were cut back, 1 base at V and 5 bases at J, with 6 bases in the middle. This CDR3 is CASSLDGYQPQHF. The CDR3 DNA is TGTGCCAGCAGTTTAGACGGGTATCAGCCCCAGCATTTT.

Turning to this clonotype: A much larger clone is a single base away; this may be a read error. The CDR3 loop reads CGARGRGARGIEAFF. As DNA, the CDR3 is TGCGGTGCTAGGGGGAGAGGGGCGCGGGGGATTGAAGCTTTCTTT. The chain is built from TRBV20-1 and TRBJ1-1; D is possibly TRBD1 (6 bases). This CDR3 spans 15 amino acids. The germline V gene has CDR1 DFQATT and CDR2 SNEGSKA (reference sequence).

This clonotype occurred a few times. The chain is built from TRBV27 and TRBJ2-1, with TRBD2 matching 12 bases. Germline V gene data show CDR1 as MNHEY and CDR2 as SMNVEV (reference sequence). The junction had 10 bases not matched to a gene; V was cut back by 5 bases and J by 8 bases. CDR3 length: 16 residues. CDR3 region: CASSLPSGRAFHEQFF. The CDR3 DNA sequence: TGTGCCAGCAGTCTCCCTAGCGGGAGGGCTTTCCATGAGCAGTTCTTC.

The table lists this clonotype with a few counts. The chain joins TRBV12-3 or TRBV12-4 to TRBJ2-7, with 7 bases identical to TRBD1. J lost 6 bases, V lost 1 base, and 12 bases had no gene match. This CDR3 comprises 16 residues. CDR3 sequence: CASSLGRPDRVSEQYF. The CDR3 DNA sequence: TGTGCCAGCAGTTTAGGACGCCCCGACAGGGTATCCGAGCAGTACTTC.

The rearrangement links TRBV28 to TRBJ2-5, with D possibly TRBD1 on 6 matching bases. V was pared by 1 base and J by 5 bases, with 20 bases between. The CDR3 consists of 17 residues. Germline V gene data show CDR1 as MDHEN and CDR2 as SYDVKM. CDR3 region: CASSLFQGSRSRETQYF. The DNA for the CDR3 is TGTGCCAGCAGTTTATTCCAGGGGAGCAGGAGCAGGGAGACCCAGTACTTC.

This clonotype was recorded many times. The germline gene is not matched at one end of the junction; a read error may be the cause. This sequence joins TRBV5-1 and TRBJ1-1; no clear D. This CDR3 contains 17 residues. Germline V gene lookup returns CDR1 SGHRS and CDR2 YFSETQ. The CDR3 protein is CASTLGGQSLGNTEAFF. The CDR3 DNA is TGCGCCAGCACCTTGGGTGGGCAGAGCTTGGGGAACACTGAAGCTTTCTTT.

This clonotype turned up a few times. The rearrangement joins TRBV4-2 to TRBJ1-4; D call uncertain. The V and J ends lost 3 bases and 2 bases respectively, with 13 bases between them. This CDR3 is 16 amino acids long. CDR1 and CDR2 (germline): LGHNA, YNFKEQ. CDR3 DNA sequence: TGTGCCAGCAGCCAGGCGCCCCACCCGACTAATGAAAAACTGTTTTTT. It yields the protein CASSQAPHPTNEKLFF.

This clonotype was found a few times. The chain uses TRBV5-1 and TRBJ2-5, with 8 bases identical to TRBD1. The CDR3 has 15 amino acids. With 0 bases clipped from V and 5 bases from J, the junction kept 6 bases outside the gene matches. Per germline, CDR1 SGHRS and CDR2 YFSETQ. The CDR3 is CASSLAGTGVETQYF. The CDR3 coding sequence is TGCGCCAGCAGCTTGGCCGGGACAGGTGTGGAGACCCAGTACTTC.

This clonotype showed up just a few times. The V call is TRBV20-1, the J call TRBJ2-6; a weak D match, TRBD1 (5 bases). There are 15 residues in the CDR3. CDR1 is DFQATT and CDR2 is SNEGSKA in the germline V gene (reference sequence). Trimming took off 3 bases at V and 0 bases at J, with 9 bases between the two ends. CDR3 residues: CSASGAVSGANVLTF. The CDR3 nucleotides are TGCAGTGCTAGTGGGGCGGTCTCTGGGGCCAACGTCCTGACTTTC.

This clonotype has a handful of counts. The V call is TRBV18, the J call TRBJ2-2; maybe TRBD1 (5 bases). Germline assignment: CDR1 KGHSH and CDR2 LQKENI. This CDR3 region has 13 residues. V was pared by 5 bases and J by 6 bases, with 10 bases between. CDR3 sequence: CASSSQVPGELFF. The CDR3 DNA reads TGTGCCAGCTCATCACAGGTCCCCGGGGAGCTGTTTTTT. The entire variable domain, with the rest obtained from reference TRBV18 and TRBJ2-2, is as follows: NAGVMQNPRHLVRRRGQEARLRCSPMKGHSHVYWYRQLPEEGLKFMVYLQKENIIDESGMPKERFSAEFPKEGPSILRIQQVVRGDSAAYFCASSSQVPGELFFGEGSRLTVL.

Ten or more counts support this clonotype. This chain links TRBV25-1 with TRBJ1-1; weak D call: TRBD1 (5 bases). Germline V gene lookup returns CDR1 MGHDK and CDR2 SYGVNS. Trimming cost V 1 base and J 1 base, with 7 bases left between them. CDR3 length equals 14 residues. The CDR3 region is CASSEWQGNTEAFF. CDR3 coding DNA: TGTGCCAGCAGTGAATGGCAGGGGAACACTGAAGCTTTCTTT.

This clonotype was counted between two and nine times. The rearrangement links TRBV4-1 to TRBJ2-3; D assignment may be TRBD1 or TRBD2 (5 bases each). Germline values: CDR1 MGHRA, CDR2 YSYEKL. V was pared by 0 bases and J by 0 bases, with 13 bases between. CDR3 size: 17 residues. CDR3 coding DNA: TGCGCCAGCAGCCAAGATCCGACCGGGGCTAGCACAGATACGCAGTATTTT. This codes for CASSQDPTGASTDTQYF.

The chain joins TRBV7-9 to TRBJ2-2; D remains ambiguous. There are 13 residues in the CDR3. V lost 1 base to trimming and J lost 8 bases, with 8 bases between them. Per germline, CDR1 SEHNR and CDR2 FQNEAQ (reference sequence). In DNA, the CDR3 is TGTGCCAGCAGCTTAGGTCTGCTGGGGGAGCTGTTTTTT. This codes for CASSLGLLGELFF. The whole variable domain, filled in from reference TRBV7-9 and TRBJ2-2, reads DTGVSQNPRHKITKRGQNVTFRCDPISEHNRLYWYRQTLGQGPEFLTYFQNEAQLEKSRLLSDRFSAERPKGSFSTLEIQRTEQGDSAMYLCASSLGLLGELFFGEGSRLTVL.

V usage is TRBV4-2 and J usage is TRBJ2-5; D gene uncertain. The CDR3 spans 13 residues. V lost 1 base to trimming and J lost 5 bases, with 8 bases between them. Germline V gives CDR1 LGHNA, CDR2 YNFKEQ. The CDR3 coding sequence is TGTGCCAGCAGCCAAGGTATAGGCGAGACCCAGTACTTC. It codes for CASSQGIGETQYF.

This clonotype was counted a few times. The J gene is TRBJ2-7, the V gene TRBV27, with D possibly being TRBD2 (6 bases). V was trimmed by 6 bases and J by 5 bases, leaving 14 bases between them. This CDR3 is built from 13 residues. From germline, CDR1 is MNHEY and CDR2 SMNVEV (reference sequence). The CDR3 coding sequence is TGTGCCAGCAGCTGGGGACTCTACAACGAGCAGTACTTC. Protein sequence: CASSWGLYNEQYF.

This clonotype was detected only a few times. The chain carries TRBV5-4 and TRBJ2-2; 13 bases fit TRBD2. Germline CDR1 is SGHNT and CDR2 is YYREEE (reference sequence). The CDR3 is 16 amino acids. With V trimmed by 6 bases and J by 4 bases, 6 bases remained unmatched. The CDR3 DNA is TGTGCCAGCAACCCGGGACTAGCGGGGAGCACCGGGGAGCTGTTTTTT. The encoded protein is CASNPGLAGSTGELFF.

This rearrangement joins TRBV12-3 or TRBV12-4 to TRBJ1-1; possibly TRBD1 for D (5 bases). This CDR3 contains 13 residues. The V and J ends lost 5 bases and 9 bases respectively, with 16 bases between them. The CDR3, as DNA: TGTGCCAGCAGTCTTAATGCGGGGCGCAAAGCTTTCTTT. Translation: CASSLNAGRKAFF.

This rearrangement joins TRBV4-3 to TRBJ2-3, with 10 bases matching TRBD2. After removal of 0 bases from V and 4 bases from J, the junction contained 4 bases not matched to a gene. Germline loops: CDR1 LGHNA, CDR2 YSLEER. CDR3 length: 16 residues. The CDR3 DNA follows: TGCGCCAGCAGCCAAGATCTAGCGGGAGCTTCAGATACGCAGTATTTT. It translates to CASSQDLAGASDTQYF.

This clonotype was counted ten times or more. CDR3 DNA: TGCGCCAGCAGCCAAGATCGGGGGACAGGGACCTACGAGCAGTACTTC. The encoded protein is CASSQDRGTGTYEQYF. The V gene is TRBV4-3, the J gene TRBJ2-7; 9 bases match TRBD1. Germline CDR1 reads LGHNA; CDR2 reads YSLEER. This CDR3 is 16 amino acids long. J lost 2 bases, V lost 0 bases, and 5 bases had no gene match.

This chain joins TRBV29-1 and TRBJ2-1; unclear D gene. V shed 3 bases and J shed 3 bases, with 9 bases lying between them. The V gene's germline CDR1 is SQVTM and CDR2 ANQGSEA. CDR3 length: 13 residues. For the CDR3, the DNA is TGCAGCGTTGATCCCGCAGGCTACAATGAGCAGTTCTTC. Translating it yields CSVDPAGYNEQFF.

The V gene is TRBV20-1, the J gene TRBJ2-5; no clear D gene. Germline CDR1 reads DFQATT; CDR2 reads SNEGSKA (reference sequence). With 2 bases removed from V and 1 base from J, the gap between germline ends came to 14 bases. The CDR3 has 15 amino acids. CDR3 loop: CSARTGSRSQETQYF. The DNA of the CDR3 is TGCAGTGCTAGAACTGGGTCTCGATCCCAAGAGACCCAGTACTTC.